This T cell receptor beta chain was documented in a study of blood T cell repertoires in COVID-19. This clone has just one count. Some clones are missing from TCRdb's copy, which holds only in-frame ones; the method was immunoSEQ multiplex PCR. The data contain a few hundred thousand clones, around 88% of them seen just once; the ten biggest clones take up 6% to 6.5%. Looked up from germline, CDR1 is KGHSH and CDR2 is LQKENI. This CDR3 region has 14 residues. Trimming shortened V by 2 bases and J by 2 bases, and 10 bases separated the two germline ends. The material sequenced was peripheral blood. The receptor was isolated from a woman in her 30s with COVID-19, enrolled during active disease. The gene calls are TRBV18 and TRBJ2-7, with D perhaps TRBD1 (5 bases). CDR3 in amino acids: CASSPRGQAYEQYF. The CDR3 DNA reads TGTGCCAGCTCACCAAGGGGTCAGGCCTACGAGCAGTACTTC.